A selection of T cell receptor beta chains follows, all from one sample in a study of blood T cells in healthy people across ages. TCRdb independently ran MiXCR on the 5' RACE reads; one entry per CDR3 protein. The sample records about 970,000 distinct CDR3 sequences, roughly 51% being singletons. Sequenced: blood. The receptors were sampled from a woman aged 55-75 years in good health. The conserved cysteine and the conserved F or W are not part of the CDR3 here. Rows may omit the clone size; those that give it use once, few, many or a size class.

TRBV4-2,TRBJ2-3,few,ASSQARVSDTQY
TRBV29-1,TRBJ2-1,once,SGTTSGGVNEQF
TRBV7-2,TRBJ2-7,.,ASSSHGGIQEQY
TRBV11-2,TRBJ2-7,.,ASSPGRETVYEQY
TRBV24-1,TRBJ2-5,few,ATSDLPNRGARETQY
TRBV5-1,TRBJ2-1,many,ASSTGVAGGVVGLRDEQF
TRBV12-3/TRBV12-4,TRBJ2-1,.,ASSHAGGAYNEQF
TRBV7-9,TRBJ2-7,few,ASSETGTPYEQY
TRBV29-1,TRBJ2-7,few,SVGVVAGGYEQY
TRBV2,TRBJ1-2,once,ASSERAGNYGYT
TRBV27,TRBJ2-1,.,ASSSSAGESYNEQF
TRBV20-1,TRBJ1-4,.,SVELTNEKLF
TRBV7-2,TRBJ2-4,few,ASSLVTGSPY
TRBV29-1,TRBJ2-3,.,SALRSLHWDTDTQY
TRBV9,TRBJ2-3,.,ASSVGTSGTADTQY
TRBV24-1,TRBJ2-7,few,ATSAGSYEQY
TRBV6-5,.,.,ASSGTGFQETQY
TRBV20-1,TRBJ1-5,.,SASRGAVSNQPQH
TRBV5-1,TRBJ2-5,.,ASSLTSGVQETQY
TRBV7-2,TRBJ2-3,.,ASTEWAGTDTQY
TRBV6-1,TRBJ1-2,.,ASSDPYGYT
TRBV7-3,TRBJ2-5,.,ASSSRGLAGDETQY
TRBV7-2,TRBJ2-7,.,ASSLAGGGDYEQY
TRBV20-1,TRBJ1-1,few,SAPLGRGRTEAF
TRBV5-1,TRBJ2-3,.,ASSRTGTSGSADTQY
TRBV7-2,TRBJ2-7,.,ASSLMGSGSFSYEQY
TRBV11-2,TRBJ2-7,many,ASRRSPQSSYFYEQY
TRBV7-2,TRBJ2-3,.,ASSPRTSGSLISTDTQY